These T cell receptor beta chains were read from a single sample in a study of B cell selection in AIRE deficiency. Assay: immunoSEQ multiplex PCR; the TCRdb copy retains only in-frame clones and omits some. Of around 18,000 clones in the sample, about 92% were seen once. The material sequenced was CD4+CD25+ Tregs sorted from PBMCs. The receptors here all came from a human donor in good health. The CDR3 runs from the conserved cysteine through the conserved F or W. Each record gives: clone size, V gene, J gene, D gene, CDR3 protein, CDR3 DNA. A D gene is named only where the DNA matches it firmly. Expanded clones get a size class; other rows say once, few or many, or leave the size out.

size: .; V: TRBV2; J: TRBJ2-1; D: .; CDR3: CASSYIGEQFF; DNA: TGTGCCAGCAGCTATATCGGTGAGCAGTTCTTC
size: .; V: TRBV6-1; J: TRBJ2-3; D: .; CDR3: CASSVEGYTDTQYF; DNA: TGTGCCAGCAGTGTTGAGGGGTATACAGATACGCAGTATTTT
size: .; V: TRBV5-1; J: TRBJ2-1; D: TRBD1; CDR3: CASSLGDRAGEQFF; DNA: TGCGCCAGCAGCTTGGGGGACAGGGCGGGTGAGCAGTTCTTC
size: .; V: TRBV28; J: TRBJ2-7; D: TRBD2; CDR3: CASRLAGAYEQYF; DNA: TGTGCCAGCAGGTTAGCGGGGGCCTACGAGCAGTACTTC
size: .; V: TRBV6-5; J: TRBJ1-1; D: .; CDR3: CASSYGGRYTEAFF; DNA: TGTGCCAGCAGTTACGGCGGCCGCTACACTGAAGCTTTCTTT
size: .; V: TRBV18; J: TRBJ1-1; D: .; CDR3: CASSQTVRDTEAFF; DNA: TGTGCCAGCTCGCAGACAGTTAGGGACACTGAAGCTTTTTTT
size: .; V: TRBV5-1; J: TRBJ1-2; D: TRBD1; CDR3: CASSLGGTGSSGYTF; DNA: TGCGCCAGCAGCTTGGGTGGGACAGGGTCTTCTGGCTACACCTTC
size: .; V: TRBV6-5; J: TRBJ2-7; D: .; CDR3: CASGRDLSYEQYF; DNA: TGTGCCAGCGGCCGGGACCTCTCCTACGAGCAGTACTTC
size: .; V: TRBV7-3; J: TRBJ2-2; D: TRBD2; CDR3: CASSRTSGTGELFF; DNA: TGTGCCAGCAGCCGGACTAGCGGTACCGGGGAGCTGTTTTTT
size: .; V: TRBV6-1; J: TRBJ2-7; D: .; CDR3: CASSEWTTGAYEQYF; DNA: TGTGCCAGCAGTGAATGGACGACAGGCGCCTACGAGCAGTACTTC
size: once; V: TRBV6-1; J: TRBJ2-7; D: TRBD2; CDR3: CASSSSGRGEQYF; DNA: TGTGCCAGCAGTTCCTCCGGGAGGGGTGAGCAGTACTTC
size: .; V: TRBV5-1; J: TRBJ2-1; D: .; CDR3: CASSFLQESHNEQFF; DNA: TGCGCCAGCAGCTTTTTACAGGAATCTCACAATGAGCAGTTCTTC
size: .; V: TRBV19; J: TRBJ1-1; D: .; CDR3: CASSQGLRIAFF; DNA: TGTGCCAGTAGTCAGGGGCTGAGGATAGCTTTCTTT
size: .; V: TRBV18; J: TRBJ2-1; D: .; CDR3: CASSPSEGLYNEQFF; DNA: TGTGCCAGCTCACCTTCAGAGGGACTGTACAATGAGCAGTTCTTC
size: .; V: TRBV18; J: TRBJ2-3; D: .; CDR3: CASSPRVGAADTQYF; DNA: TGTGCCAGCTCACCACGGGTAGGGGCCGCAGATACGCAGTATTTT
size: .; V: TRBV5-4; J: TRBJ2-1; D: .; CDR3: CASSLGQSNEQFF; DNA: TGTGCCAGCAGCTTGGGACAGTCAAATGAGCAGTTCTTC
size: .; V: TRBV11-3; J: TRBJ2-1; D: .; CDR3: CASSPVPRSNEQFF; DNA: TGTGCCAGCAGCCCCGTGCCGAGAAGCAATGAGCAGTTCTTC